Below are 27 T cell receptor beta chains sequenced from a single sample in a study of blood T cell repertoires in COVID-19. The assay was immunoSEQ multiplex PCR, and TCRdb's table has in-frame clones only and misses some. Here the sample spans roughly 130,000 clones, around nine tenths being singletons. Sequenced material: peripheral blood. The receptors derive from a man in his 60s with COVID-19, enrolled during active disease.

The chain joins TRBV10-2 to TRBJ1-5, with 8 bases identical to TRBD1. V trimming: 3 bases; J trimming: 5 bases; junction bases outside the gene matches: 6. The CDR3 spans 15 residues. Per the germline V gene, CDR1 is WSHSY and CDR2 is SAAADI. The CDR3 DNA reads TGCGCCAGCAGTGATCAGGGGGCTTTGGATCAGCCCCAGCATTTT. Residues: CASSDQGALDQPQHF.

The gene calls are TRBV4-3 and TRBJ1-1, with D unclear. V gave up 5 bases and J gave up 1 base, with 14 bases separating them. Germline V CDR1 and CDR2: LGHNA, YSLEER. The CDR3 is 15 residues long. CDR3 DNA: TGCGCCAGCAGCTTAGTGGTGGCAGGGAACACTGAAGCTTTCTTT. It is translated as CASSLVVAGNTEAFF.

The genes are TRBV29-1 and TRBJ1-1, with D tentatively TRBD1 (6 bases). Germline V gene lookup returns CDR1 SQVTM and CDR2 ANQGSEA. CDR3 length equals 12 residues. Trimming stripped 6 bases from V and 2 bases from J, with 10 bases between. CDR3 sequence: CSVGGLNTEAFF. For the CDR3, the DNA is TGCAGCGTGGGGGGGCTTAACACTGAAGCTTTCTTT. Together with reference TRBV29-1 and TRBJ1-1, the CDR3 gives the full variable domain: SAVISQKPSRDICQRGTSLTIQCQVDSQVTMMFWYRQQPGQSLTLIATANQGSEATYESGFVIDKFPISRPNLTFSTLTVSNMSPEDSSIYLCSVGGLNTEAFFGQGTRLTVV.

V usage is TRBV19 and J usage is TRBJ2-2; tentatively, D is TRBD1 (6 bases). This CDR3 comprises 15 residues. Germline V lookup: CDR1 LNHDA, CDR2 SQIVND (reference sequence). V lost 4 bases and J 2 bases, leaving 11 bases between the germline ends. The CDR3 DNA reads TGTGCCAGTAGTAATTGGGGGCTAAACACCGGGGAGCTGTTTTTT. This codes for CASSNWGLNTGELFF.

This clone was seen a few times. This chain uses TRBV14 with TRBJ2-1, with D perhaps matching TRBD2 (5 bases). Germline V lookup: CDR1 SGHDN, CDR2 FVKESK. V lost 3 bases and J lost 4, with 7 bases in between. The CDR3 has 13 amino acids. CDR3 in DNA: TGTGCCAGCAGCCAGCGGACTTACAATGAGCAGTTCTTC. Amino acids: CASSQRTYNEQFF.

The rearrangement links TRBV6-5 to TRBJ1-2; 7 nucleotides agree with TRBD1. CDR1 is MNHEY, CDR2 SVGAGI, per germline. There are 15 residues in the CDR3. The trim removed 2 bases at V and 6 bases at J, leaving 9 bases unmatched. CDR3 DNA sequence: TGTGCCAGCAGTTACCGGGACAGTCCGAACGATGGCTACACCTTC. Translating it yields CASSYRDSPNDGYTF.

The J gene is TRBJ2-7, the V gene TRBV6-2 or TRBV6-3; 7 nucleotides match TRBD1. Germline V gene sequence: CDR1 MNHEY, CDR2 SVGEGT. CDR3 length: 19 amino acids. V was clipped by 4 bases and J by 0 bases; unmatched bases: 18. The CDR3 bases are TGTGCCAGCAGTTCACGGCATAAGTTACTCGACAGGGACTCCTACGAGCAGTACTTC. This translates into CASSSRHKLLDRDSYEQYF.

The chain combines TRBV12-3 or TRBV12-4 with TRBJ2-7, with D tentatively TRBD1 (5 bases). The CDR3 loop spans 12 amino acids. V lost 2 bases, J lost 4 bases, and 6 bases lay in between. CDR3 nucleotide sequence: TGTGCCAGCAGTTTAAGGGGATACGAGCAGTACTTC. Its protein product is CASSLRGYEQYF.

The V and J genes are TRBV27 and TRBJ2-5; 7 positions agree with TRBD2. CDR1 MNHEY and CDR2 SMNVEV come from the germline V gene (reference sequence). CDR3 length: 18 amino acids. With V trimmed by 0 bases and J by 1 base, 11 bases remained unmatched. CDR3 sequence: CASSLSPQTSLFQETQYF. The CDR3 coding sequence is TGTGCCAGCAGTTTATCACCCCAGACTAGCCTGTTCCAAGAGACCCAGTACTTC.

The genes are TRBV16 and TRBJ2-6; no firm D call. Germline assignment: CDR1 KGHSY and CDR2 FQNENV. The CDR3 runs to 14 residues. Trimming shortened V by 1 base and J by 4 bases, and 5 bases separated the two germline ends. In nucleotides, the CDR3 is TGTGCCAGCAGCCAATTGGCCGGGGCCAACGTCCTGACTTTC. The encoded protein is CASSQLAGANVLTF.

The CDR3 DNA reads TGTGCCAGCAGCGATCGACAGGGACGCTCACCCCTCCACTTT. This sequence encodes CASSDRQGRSPLHF. The chain joins TRBV9 to TRBJ1-6; 7 nucleotides match TRBD1. The CDR3 is made up of 14 amino acids. V dropped 3 bases and J dropped 10; count of bases not matched to a gene: 7. CDR1 SGDLS and CDR2 YYNGEE come from the germline V gene. The full variable domain, in which reference TRBV9 and TRBJ1-6 provide the parts outside the CDR3, is DSGVTQTPKHLITATGQRVTLRCSPRSGDLSVYWYQQSLDQGLQFLIQYYNGEERAKGNILERFSAQQFPDLHSELNLSSLELGDSALYFCASSDRQGRSPLHFGNGTRLTVT.

The chain recombines TRBV11-2 with TRBJ2-5; D perhaps matches TRBD1 (5 bases). The CDR3 totals 17 residues. Germline V gene lookup returns CDR1 SGHAT and CDR2 FQNNGV. The V end lost 3 bases, the J end lost 4 bases, and 21 bases lay between the germline ends. CDR3 sequence: CASSFPRGRALLETQYF. CDR3 nucleotide sequence: TGTGCCAGCAGCTTCCCGCGTGGCAGGGCCCTTTTAGAGACCCAGTACTTC. The entire variable domain, with the rest obtained from reference TRBV11-2 and TRBJ2-5, is as follows: EAGVAQSPRYKIIEKRQSVAFWCNPISGHATLYWYQQILGQGPKLLIQFQNNGVVDDSQLPKDRFSAERLKGVDSTLKIQPAKLEDSAVYLCASSFPRGRALLETQYFGPGTRLLVL.

The chain employs TRBV11-2 and TRBJ2-7; D gene unclear. CDR3 length: 12 residues. Germline V CDR1 and CDR2: SGHAT, FQNNGV. Between the trimmed V and J ends, which lost 3 bases and 2 bases, there was a span of 5 bases. Here the CDR3 reads CASSFLTYEQYF. The CDR3 nucleotides are TGTGCCAGCAGCTTCCTTACCTACGAGCAGTACTTC.

The rearrangement joins TRBV7-9 to TRBJ1-1; D is unclear. CDR1 SEHNR and CDR2 FQNEAQ come from the germline V gene (reference sequence). The CDR3 length is 14 residues. The ends were cut back, 2 bases at V and 2 bases at J, with 9 bases in the middle. The CDR3 reads CASSLSGSNTEAFF. For the CDR3, the DNA is TGTGCCAGCAGCTTATCCGGGTCCAACACTGAAGCTTTCTTT. The whole variable domain, filled in from reference TRBV7-9 and TRBJ1-1, reads DTGVSQNPRHKITKRGQNVTFRCDPISEHNRLYWYRQTLGQGPEFLTYFQNEAQLEKSRLLSDRFSAERPKGSFSTLEIQRTEQGDSAMYLCASSLSGSNTEAFFGQGTRLTVV.

This chain uses TRBV3-1 (or the pseudogene TRBV3-2) with TRBJ2-7, with 8 bases that match TRBD1. Per germline, CDR1 LGHDT and CDR2 YNNKEL (reference sequence). V gave up 4 bases and J gave up 6 bases; unmatched junction bases: 2. This CDR3 contains 12 residues. The CDR3 DNA is TGTGCCAGCAGCCCTCAGGGGGCCGAGCAGTACTTC. Encoded protein: CASSPQGAEQYF.

The chain uses TRBV19 and TRBJ1-4; D possibly corresponds to TRBD1 (6 bases). V was shortened by 3 bases and J by 5 bases, with 13 bases between the two germline ends. The CDR3 contains 15 residues. Germline loops: CDR1 LNHDA, CDR2 SQIVND (reference sequence). The CDR3 loop reads CASSMRGTTNEKLFF. In nucleotides, the CDR3 is TGTGCCAGTAGTATGAGGGGGACCACGAATGAAAAACTGTTTTTT.

The CDR3 sequence is CAFGLFMNTEAFF. Written as DNA, the CDR3 is TGTGCCTTCGGACTGTTCATGAACACTGAAGCTTTCTTT. The rearrangement joins TRBV30 to TRBJ1-1; D remains unclear. V was clipped by 7 bases and J by 0 bases, with 12 bases between them. The CDR3 has 13 amino acids. CDR1 and CDR2 (germline): GTSNPN, SVGIG (reference sequence).

As regards this clone: Additional DNA sequences in this sample encode the identical CDR3. V and J are TRBV5-1 and TRBJ1-1; D uncertain. Germline CDR1 reads SGHRS; CDR2 reads YFSETQ. CDR3 length equals 12 residues. With 4 bases removed from V and 8 bases from J, the gap between germline ends came to 12 bases. The CDR3 DNA reads as TGCGCCAGCAGCCTCGGAACTACCGAAGCTTTCTTT. As protein: CASSLGTTEAFF.

This chain connects TRBV7-9 to TRBJ1-4; D is perhaps TRBD1 (5 bases). The CDR3 covers 12 residues. Germline CDR1 is SEHNR and CDR2 is FQNEAQ (reference sequence). V lost 2 bases and J lost 7, with 5 bases in between. The CDR3 region is CASSLRGEKLFF. In DNA form, the CDR3 reads TGTGCCAGCAGCTTAAGGGGTGAAAAACTGTTTTTT. Together with reference TRBV7-9 and TRBJ1-4, the CDR3 gives the full variable domain: DTGVSQNPRHKITKRGQNVTFRCDPISEHNRLYWYRQTLGQGPEFLTYFQNEAQLEKSRLLSDRFSAERPKGSFSTLEIQRTEQGDSAMYLCASSLRGEKLFFGSGTQLSVL.

The chain carries TRBV2 and TRBJ1-4, with 9 bases matching TRBD1. CDR3 size: 14 residues. J gave up 8 bases and V 5 bases, and 6 bases lay outside the gene matches. In germline, CDR1 is SNHLY, CDR2 FYNNEI. CDR3 nucleotide sequence: TGTGCCAGCAGTCGGACAGGGGAAGGGGAAAAACTGTTTTTT. Its protein product is CASSRTGEGEKLFF.

The chain combines TRBV7-8 with TRBJ2-6, with TRBD1 as a possible D gene (6 bases). The CDR3 contains 18 residues. Germline loops: CDR1 SGHVS, CDR2 FQNEAQ. The V and J ends lost 0 bases and 0 bases respectively, with 12 bases between them. CDR3 bases: TGTGCCAGCAGCTTAGCGGGCAGGGGACCCTCTGGGGCCAACGTCCTGACTTTC. Its protein is CASSLAGRGPSGANVLTF.

This chain joins TRBV16 and TRBJ1-2; tentatively, D is TRBD1 (5 bases). CDR3 length equals 14 residues. Germline CDR1 KGHSY, CDR2 FQNENV. The V end lost 3 bases, the J end lost 4 bases, and 12 bases lay between the germline ends. This CDR3 is CASSQPTDFYGYTF. CDR3 bases: TGTGCCAGCAGCCAGCCGACAGATTTCTATGGCTACACCTTC.

The chain is built from TRBV6-5 and TRBJ1-1; D is perhaps TRBD1 (5 bases). This CDR3 comprises 13 residues. With 2 bases removed from V and 3 bases from J, the gap between germline ends came to 7 bases. Germline V gene data show CDR1 as MNHEY and CDR2 as SVGAGI. This CDR3 reads CASSYRGDTEAFF. DNA for the CDR3: TGTGCCAGCAGTTACAGGGGCGACACTGAAGCTTTCTTT.

The chain links TRBV19 to TRBJ1-1, with a tentative D call TRBD1 (6 bases). V lost 5 bases, J lost 4 bases, and 11 bases lay in between. The CDR3 length is 13 residues. The germline V gene has CDR1 LNHDA and CDR2 SQIVND (reference sequence). The CDR3 is CASSYSRGTEAFF. The CDR3 DNA sequence: TGTGCCAGTAGTTATAGCAGGGGCACTGAAGCTTTCTTT.

V usage is TRBV10-1 and J usage is TRBJ2-2; 7 bases are shared with TRBD1. Germline lookup yields CDR1 WNHNN and CDR2 SYGVQD (reference sequence). The V and J ends lost 3 bases and 1 base, in that order; junction bases with no gene match: 2. The length of the CDR3 is 15 residues. Written as DNA, the CDR3 is TGCGCCAGCAGTGATCGACAGGGGAACACCGGGGAGCTGTTTTTT. Its translation is CASSDRQGNTGELFF.

CDR3 loop: CASSSTTRVFDTEAFF. The CDR3 nucleotides are TGTGCCAGCAGCTCAACAACACGGGTTTTTGACACTGAAGCTTTCTTT. The chain uses TRBV11-2 and TRBJ1-1; no reliable D call. Deletions cut 4 bases from V and 3 bases from J, with 18 bases between. CDR1 is SGHAT, CDR2 FQNNGV, per germline. The CDR3 runs 16 residues.

This clone was counted a single time. The V gene is TRBV11-3, the J gene TRBJ2-1; D is unclear. This CDR3 has 15 amino acids. Trimming pared 0 bases from V and 6 bases from J, leaving 12 bases between. Germline V gives CDR1 SGHNT, CDR2 YENEEA. The CDR3 loop reads CASSLDGVSSNEQFF. For the CDR3, the DNA is TGTGCCAGCAGCTTAGATGGAGTTAGCAGCAATGAGCAGTTCTTC.